A single sample is the source of the 30 T cell receptor beta chains below, sequenced in a study of blood T cell repertoires in COVID-19. Sequencing was performed with immunoSEQ multiplex PCR; in TCRdb, only in-frame clones are kept and a portion is missing. Of 150,000 to 200,000 clones listed, 83% are singletons. Sequencing was carried out using peripheral blood. These receptors all come from a human donor in a cohort sampled during active COVID-19.

The chain couples TRBV10-3 to TRBJ1-1, with 7 bases aligning to TRBD1. The CDR3 covers 15 residues. The J segment lost 0 bases and the V segment lost 5 bases, leaving 6 bases of the junction unmatched. Germline CDR1 reads ENHRY; CDR2 reads SYGVKD. The DNA of the CDR3 is TGTGCCATCAGTTTAACAGGGGACATGAACACTGAAGCTTTCTTT. Its translation: CAISLTGDMNTEAFF.

This chain connects TRBV21-1 to TRBJ2-7; the table's D call, TRBD2, was not checked against the DNA. TRBV21-1 represents a pseudogene. The CDR3 covers 13 residues. In DNA, the CDR3 is TGTGCCAGCAGCAACCGGAGAACCCACGAGCAGTACTTC. It translates to CASSNRRTHEQYF.

This clone was seen only once. The chain joins TRBV6-5 to TRBJ2-7, with 9 positions matching TRBD1. Germline trimming cut 0 bases from V and 3 bases from J; bases unmatched to any gene: 6. The CDR3 runs 16 residues. In germline, CDR1 is MNHEY, CDR2 SVGAGI. The CDR3 coding sequence is TGTGCCAGCAGTTACTCCCTACAGGGGGCAGGCTACGAGCAGTACTTC. Its translation is CASSYSLQGAGYEQYF.

The genes are TRBV7-2 and TRBJ1-1; TRBD1 aligns across 12 bases. The CDR3 sequence is 15 residues long. CDR1 and CDR2 from the germline V gene are SGHTA and FQGNSA. Losses at the gene ends were 3 bases for V and 8 bases for J; bases not matched to a gene: 7. CDR3 residues: CASSFPGQGAGEAFF. DNA of the CDR3: TGTGCCAGCAGCTTCCCGGGACAGGGGGCTGGCGAAGCTTTCTTT.

J is TRBJ1-2 and V is TRBV7-9; TRBD1 might be the D (5 bases). Trimming stripped 6 bases from V and 0 bases from J, with 11 bases between. CDR1 is SEHNR and CDR2 is FQNEAQ in the germline V gene (reference sequence). The CDR3 contains 14 residues. CDR3 nucleotide sequence: TGTGCCAGCAGTTCCAGGGAAGCTAACTATGGCTACACCTTC. Its translation is CASSSREANYGYTF.

This clone has only one observation. V is TRBV7-2 and J is TRBJ2-7; D might be TRBD1 (6 bases). CDR3 length equals 14 residues. The ends were cut back, 4 bases at V and 5 bases at J, with 15 bases in the middle. Germline V gene sequence: CDR1 SGHTA, CDR2 FQGNSA. The CDR3 DNA reads as TGTGCCAGCAGCTACGGACCAGGGGCTGACGAGCAGTACTTC. Its translation: CASSYGPGADEQYF. Complete variable domain (other parts from reference TRBV7-2 and TRBJ2-7): GAGVSQSPSNKVTEKGKDVELRCDPISGHTALYWYRQSLGQGLEFLIYFQGNSAPDKSGLPSDRFSAERTGGSVSTLTIQRTQQEDSAVYLCASSYGPGADEQYFGPGTRLTVT.

The CDR3 DNA is TGTGCCAGCAGTGATATAGGGCTAGCAGACAATGAGCAGTTCTTC. Translation: CASSDIGLADNEQFF. The chain uses TRBV2 and TRBJ2-1; perhaps TRBD2 as D (5 bases). The V gene lost 3 bases and the J gene lost 5 bases, with 14 bases spanning the gap. The CDR3 is 15 amino acids. CDR1 is SNHLY and CDR2 is FYNNEI in the germline V gene.

The chain employs TRBV21-1 and TRBJ2-1; the listed D gene, TRBD2, was not tested against the DNA. TRBV21-1 is a recognized pseudogene. The CDR3 covers 17 residues. The DNA of the CDR3 is TGTGCCAGCAGCAAAGCCCCTGGACTAGCGGGAGGTGATGAGCAGTTCTTC. It translates to CASSKAPGLAGGDEQFF.

The V gene is TRBV7-2, the J gene TRBJ1-5; 7 bases line up with TRBD1. CDR3 length: 16 residues. J gave up 2 bases and V 5 bases, and 9 bases lay outside the gene matches. Germline V lookup: CDR1 SGHTA, CDR2 FQGNSA. CDR3 nucleotide sequence: TGTGCCAGCAGCCCCCAGGCAGGGACAGGCAATCAGCCCCAGCATTTT. It encodes CASSPQAGTGNQPQHF.

J is TRBJ1-1 and V is TRBV6-6; TRBD1 agrees at 9 bases. CDR3 length: 15 amino acids. CDR1 and CDR2 (germline): MNHNY, SVGAGI (reference sequence). J gave up 3 bases and V 6 bases, and 8 bases lay outside the gene matches. CDR3 in amino acids: CASSRDRVVYTEAFF. The CDR3, as DNA: TGTGCCAGCAGCAGGGACAGGGTGGTGTACACTGAAGCTTTCTTT.

The chain recombines TRBV29-1 with TRBJ2-7; D is unclear. CDR1 and CDR2 from the germline V gene are SQVTM and ANQGSEA. The CDR3 length is 13 residues. The V and J ends lost 7 bases and 5 bases respectively, with 18 bases between them. For the CDR3, the DNA is TGCAGCGCATTAATGAGGAGCAGCCACGAGCAGTACTTC. Residues: CSALMRSSHEQYF.

The chain is built from TRBV12-1 and TRBJ2-1; TRBD2 reflects the table's D call only, with no check against the DNA. TRBV12-1 is marked as a pseudogene. The CDR3 covers 12 residues. Here the CDR3 reads CASSFSGNEQFF. CDR3 DNA sequence: TGTGCCAGCAGCTTTTCGGGAAATGAGCAGTTCTTC.

The chain employs TRBV5-4 and TRBJ2-7; 8 bases fit TRBD1. CDR1 and CDR2 (germline): SGHNT, YYREEE (reference sequence). The V gene end was trimmed by 4 bases and the J gene end by 4 bases; junction bases not matched to a gene: 7. This CDR3 contains 14 residues. This CDR3 reads CASSPDRELYEQYF. In nucleotides, the CDR3 is TGTGCCAGCAGCCCGGACAGGGAGCTTTACGAGCAGTACTTC.

The chain is built from TRBV9 and TRBJ1-3, with no clear D. V lost 0 bases, J lost 0 bases, and 10 bases lay in between. CDR1 and CDR2 (germline): SGDLS, YYNGEE. The CDR3 spans 16 residues. The CDR3 here is CASSVDRILSGNTIYF. Written as DNA, the CDR3 is TGTGCCAGCAGCGTAGACAGAATCCTCTCTGGAAACACCATATATTTT.

This sequence joins TRBV24-1 and TRBJ2-7, with 8 bases identical to TRBD1. The trim removed 4 bases at V and 2 bases at J, leaving 6 bases unmatched. Germline V gives CDR1 KGHDR, CDR2 SFDVKD. CDR3 length: 15 amino acids. CDR3 sequence reads: CATSDPGQAPYEQYF. CDR3 bases: TGTGCCACCAGTGACCCGGGACAGGCCCCCTACGAGCAGTACTTC.

This clone was picked up one time. The rearrangement joins TRBV5-1 to TRBJ2-5; 7 nucleotides match TRBD2. V was clipped by 1 base and J by 5 bases; unmatched bases: 8. There are 15 residues in the CDR3. Looked up from germline, CDR1 is SGHRS and CDR2 is YFSETQ. The CDR3 region is CASSLMAGAGETQYF. CDR3 sequence (DNA): TGCGCCAGCAGCTTGATGGCCGGAGCGGGGGAGACCCAGTACTTC.

The gene calls are TRBV4-1 and TRBJ2-2; 10 positions agree with TRBD1. The CDR3 runs to 16 residues. The trim removed 3 bases at V and 2 bases at J, leaving 3 bases unmatched. CDR1 MGHRA and CDR2 YSYEKL come from the germline V gene. The CDR3 region is CASSQTGGANTGELFF. The CDR3 nucleotides are TGCGCCAGCAGCCAGACAGGGGGCGCAAACACCGGGGAGCTGTTTTTT.

In its sample, this clone was seen a few times. The chain joins TRBV3-1 (or the pseudogene TRBV3-2) to TRBJ2-7; TRBD1 agrees at 9 bases. Germline lookup yields CDR1 LGHDT and CDR2 YNNKEL (reference sequence). V lost 1 base, J lost 7 bases, and 8 bases stayed unmatched. CDR3 length equals 15 residues. Here the CDR3 DNA reads TGTGCCAGCAGCCAAGGTCAGGGACAGGGAGGGGAGCAGTACTTC. The encoded protein is CASSQGQGQGGEQYF.

V gene TRBV7-2 combines with J gene TRBJ1-5; possible D gene TRBD1, 6 bases. Germline values: CDR1 SGHTA, CDR2 FQGNSA. The CDR3 has 17 residues. V lost 1 base, J lost 0 bases, and 13 bases lay in between. The CDR3 loop is CASSLVGGADSNQPQHF. CDR3 DNA sequence: TGTGCCAGCAGCTTAGTTGGGGGGGCAGATAGCAATCAGCCCCAGCATTTT.

The CDR3 region is CASSDPVISGNTIYF. For the CDR3, the DNA is TGTGCCAGCAGTGACCCAGTGATCTCTGGAAACACCATATATTTT. This chain uses TRBV6-1 with TRBJ1-3; D gene uncertain. There are 15 residues in the CDR3. In germline, CDR1 is MNHNS, CDR2 SASEGT. V was shortened by 3 bases and J by 0 bases, with 9 bases between the two germline ends.

The chain employs TRBV7-2 and TRBJ2-7, with 9 bases aligning to TRBD2. CDR3 length: 14 amino acids. Germline assignment: CDR1 SGHTA and CDR2 FQGNSA. V lost 6 bases and J lost 3; bases outside the gene matches: 6. The CDR3 DNA reads TGTGCCAGCAGGAAGACTAGCGGAATCTACGAGCAGTACTTC. As protein: CASRKTSGIYEQYF.

The gene calls are TRBV5-1 and TRBJ2-2; tentative D call: TRBD2 (6 bases). Trimming cost V 1 base and J 5 bases, with 12 bases left between them. This CDR3 has 15 residues. The V gene's germline CDR1 is SGHRS and CDR2 YFSETQ. The CDR3 region has the DNA TGCGCCAGCAGCTTGACGGGAGAGATAACCGGGGAGCTGTTTTTT. Amino acids: CASSLTGEITGELFF.

About this clone itself: A clone one base away is much larger, so this may be a read error. The CDR3 sequence is CASSFGQNTEAFF. Here the CDR3 DNA reads TGTGCCAGCAGTTTTGGACAGAACACTGAAGCTTTCTTT. The V and J genes are TRBV12-3 or TRBV12-4 and TRBJ1-1; D perhaps matches TRBD1 (5 bases). The length of the CDR3 is 13 residues. Trimming shortened V by 3 bases and J by 1 base, and 6 bases separated the two germline ends.

The chain recombines TRBV11-2 with TRBJ1-2; TRBD1 agrees at 7 bases. J was trimmed by 1 base and V by 5 bases; bases with no gene match: 7. Germline V gene sequence: CDR1 SGHAT, CDR2 FQNNGV. This CDR3 spans 15 amino acids. CDR3 region: CASSPGTDFNYGYTF. In nucleotides, the CDR3 is TGTGCCAGCAGCCCCGGGACAGACTTTAACTATGGCTACACCTTC.

This sequence joins TRBV19 and TRBJ1-2; TRBD1 matches at 7 bases. The CDR3 length is 18 residues. Germline CDR1 and CDR2: LNHDA and SQIVND (reference sequence). Losses at the gene ends were 0 bases for V and 4 bases for J; bases not matched to a gene: 14. This CDR3 reads CASSIELSLEDRTYGYTF. CDR3 DNA: TGTGCCAGTAGTATAGAACTCAGCCTCGAGGACAGGACCTATGGCTACACCTTC.

The chain employs TRBV19 and TRBJ1-5; 7 nucleotides agree with TRBD1. Germline-derived CDR1 and CDR2 are LNHDA and SQIVND (reference sequence). CDR3 size: 17 residues. Unmatched junction bases numbered 13, after V lost 6 bases and J lost 2 bases. CDR3 amino acids: CASSLTRDSHGNQPQHF. The DNA of the CDR3 is TGTGCCAGTAGCCTCACCCGGGACAGTCATGGCAATCAGCCCCAGCATTTT. Drawing the rest from reference TRBV19 and TRBJ1-5, the complete variable domain is DGGITQSPKYLFRKEGQNVTLSCEQNLNHDAMYWYRQDPGQGLRLIYYSQIVNDFQKGDIAEGYSVSREKKESFPLTVTSAQKNPTAFYLCASSLTRDSHGNQPQHFGDGTRLSIL.

The chain is built from TRBV7-2 and TRBJ1-1; TRBD1 agrees at 8 bases. There are 19 residues in the CDR3. Trimming cost V 5 bases and J 0 bases; bases outside gene matches: 17. Looked up from germline, CDR1 is SGHTA and CDR2 is FQGNSA. This CDR3 is CASSPKKIGTGLLNTEAFF. Here the CDR3 DNA reads TGTGCCAGCAGCCCCAAGAAGATCGGGACAGGACTACTGAACACTGAAGCTTTCTTT.

About this clone itself: Other DNA sequences in this sample translate to the same CDR3. The rearrangement joins TRBV5-1 to TRBJ2-7; D not certain. The germline V and J ends were trimmed by 5 bases and 0 bases, with 3 bases remaining between them. Germline assignment: CDR1 SGHRS and CDR2 YFSETQ. The CDR3 loop spans 11 amino acids. The CDR3 sequence: CASRASYEQYF. The CDR3 DNA sequence: TGCGCCAGCAGGGCCTCCTACGAGCAGTACTTC.

The chain uses TRBV7-9 and TRBJ2-5; D uncertain. Trimming shortened V by 0 bases and J by 5 bases, and 19 bases separated the two germline ends. The CDR3 runs 17 residues. Germline CDR1 is SEHNR and CDR2 is FQNEAQ (reference sequence). CDR3 nucleotide sequence: TGTGCCAGCAGCTTAGCGCCCCAGTCCAACCCCCTTGAGACCCAGTACTTC. Translation: CASSLAPQSNPLETQYF.

J is TRBJ1-3 and V is TRBV28; D is undetermined. The CDR3 covers 16 residues. The germline V gene encodes CDR1 MDHEN and CDR2 SYDVKM. V lost 4 bases to trimming and J lost 0 bases, with 13 bases between them. CDR3 sequence (DNA): TGTGCCAGCAGTTCGCCTGCGGGAGGCTCTGGAAACACCATATATTTT. Protein sequence: CASSSPAGGSGNTIYF. Full variable domain (rest looked up from reference TRBV28 and TRBJ1-3): DVKVTQSSRYLVKRTGEKVFLECVQDMDHENMFWYRQDPGLGLRLIYFSYDVKMKEKGDIPEGYSVSREKKERFSLILESASTNQTSMYLCASSSPAGGSGNTIYFGEGSWLTVV.